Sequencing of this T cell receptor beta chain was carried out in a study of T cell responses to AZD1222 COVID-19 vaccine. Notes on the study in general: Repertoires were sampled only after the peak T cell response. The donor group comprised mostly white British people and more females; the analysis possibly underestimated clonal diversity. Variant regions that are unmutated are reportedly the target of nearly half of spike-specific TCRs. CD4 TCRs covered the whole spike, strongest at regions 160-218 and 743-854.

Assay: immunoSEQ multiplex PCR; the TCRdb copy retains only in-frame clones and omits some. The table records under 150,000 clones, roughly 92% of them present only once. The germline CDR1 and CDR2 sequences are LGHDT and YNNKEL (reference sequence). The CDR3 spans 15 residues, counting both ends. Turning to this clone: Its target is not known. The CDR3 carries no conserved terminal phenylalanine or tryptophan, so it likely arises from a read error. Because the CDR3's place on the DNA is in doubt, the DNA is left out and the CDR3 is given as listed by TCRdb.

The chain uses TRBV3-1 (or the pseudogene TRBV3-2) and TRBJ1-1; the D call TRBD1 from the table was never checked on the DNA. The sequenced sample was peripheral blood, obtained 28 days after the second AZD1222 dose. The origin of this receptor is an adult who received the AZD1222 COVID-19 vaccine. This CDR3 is CASSQDPGTAPPGRR.